This is a list of T cell receptor beta chains from one sample in a study of blood T cell repertoires in COVID-19. This table comes from immunoSEQ multiplex PCR, and its TCRdb copy is limited to in-frame clones, with some not included. Among roughly 380,000 clones listed, roughly 87% were seen once. Sequenced input: PBMCs or T cells enriched from blood (not recorded which). Receptors were obtained from a woman younger than 45 who had recovered from COVID-19. Both conserved end residues are part of each CDR3. A D gene is named only where the DNA matches it firmly. Some rows have no size entry. The others give once, few or many, or a class for an expanded clone.

TRBV19	NA	TRBD1	TRBJ2-7	TGTGCCAGTAGTATGACCCCGACAGGGGGCCGCGAGCAGTACTTC	CASSMTPTGGREQYF
TRBV7-2	NA	NA	TRBJ2-7	TGTGCCAGCAGCTTATTGACTTTCGGCTACGAGCAGTACTTC	CASSLLTFGYEQYF
TRBV28	NA	NA	TRBJ2-7	TGTGCCAGTCAGGGCCCCGAGCAGTACTTC	CASQGPEQYF
TRBV21-1	NA	NA	TRBJ2-1	TGTGCCAGCAGCAAACTACAGGGGGCGTACAATGAGCAGTTCTTC	CASSKLQGAYNEQFF
TRBV11-3	NA	TRBD2	TRBJ2-2	TGTGCCAGCAGCTTAGACCGCCTCGGACTAGCAAAGGGGGAGCTGTTTTTT	CASSLDRLGLAKGELFF
TRBV4-1	NA	NA	TRBJ2-2	TGCGCCAGCAGCCAACCGCAACTCAACACCGGGGAGCTGTTTTTT	CASSQPQLNTGELFF
TRBV5-1	NA	NA	TRBJ1-4	TGCGCCAGCAGCTTCAGAGGGTCTAATGAAAAACTGTTTTTT	CASSFRGSNEKLFF
TRBV28	few	TRBD1	TRBJ1-6	TGTGCCAGCAGTACTGGGACAGGGGATAATTCACCCCTCCACTTT	CASSTGTGDNSPLHF
TRBV28	NA	NA	TRBJ1-2	TGTGCCAGCAGTTTATCGTCGGGGTATGAGGTCAGGGAGGCCTATGGCTACACCTTC	CASSLSSGYEVREAYGYTF
TRBV29-1	NA	NA	TRBJ2-7	TGCAGCGTCCAACAGACCTACGAGCAGTACTTC	CSVQQTYEQYF
TRBV28	NA	NA	TRBJ2-5	TGTGCCAGCAGCAACCTATGGGAGACCCAGTACTTC	CASSNLWETQYF